The clone carrying this T cell receptor (beta chain) was detected a few times. CDR3 length: 15 amino acids. The germline gives CDR1 MGHRA, CDR2 YSYEKL. V dropped 0 bases and J dropped 2 bases, with 10 bases sitting between them. This record comes from a study of CD8 T cells in ankylosing spondylitis. TCRdb used MiXCR to reprocess the 5' RACE reads, holding one entry per CDR3 protein. The data show over 150,000 distinct CDR3 sequences, about 13% seen once. The chain couples TRBV4-1 to TRBJ1-2; D ambiguous. The source is a male donor with ankylosing spondylitis or in good health (not recorded which). The sample comprised blood, either unsorted or a sorted T cell fraction (not recorded which). Written as DNA, the CDR3 is TGCGCCAGCAGCCAAGATAGAGGTCAGAACTATGGCTACACCTTC. This encodes CASSQDRGQNYGYTF.